This TCR beta chain was captured in a study of OX40 agonist ivuxolimab in advanced cancers. Study context: Hepatocellular carcinoma, melanoma, renal cell or head and neck cancer occurred in dose-escalation patients. Study results and limitations: Also showing low normalized T-cell clonal expansion were some of the nonresponders. Clonal expansion from baseline to week 6 occurred in both CD4+ and CD8+ T cells. Antigen targets of the expanded peripheral T cells went undetermined.

This clone has only one observation. Its antigen is unidentified. Assay: immunoSEQ multiplex PCR; the TCRdb copy retains only in-frame clones and omits some. The table has around 60,000 clones, less than 90% seen once. This CDR3 is built from 14 residues. Germline values: CDR1 SGHTA, CDR2 FQGNSA. V lost 9 bases and J lost 0, with 9 bases in between. This receptor was taken from an adult with an advanced solid tumor such as melanoma, head and neck, liver or kidney cancer. Specimen: CD4+ or CD8+ T cells sorted from blood, collected in a trial of the OX40 agonist ivuxolimab. This chain connects TRBV7-2 to TRBJ2-6; no firm D call. CDR3 nucleotide sequence: TGTGCCAGAGACGGCTTCTCTGGGGCCAACGTCCTGACTTTC. Protein: CARDGFSGANVLTF. Full variable domain (rest looked up from reference TRBV7-2 and TRBJ2-6): GAGVSQSPSNKVTEKGKDVELRCDPISGHTALYWYRQSLGQGLEFLIYFQGNSAPDKSGLPSDRFSAERTGGSVSTLTIQRTQQEDSAVYLCARDGFSGANVLTFGAGSRLTVL.